Following are 11 T cell receptor beta chains from one sample sequenced in a study of identical twins. TCRdb re-analysed the 5' RACE reads in MiXCR, keeping a single row per CDR3 protein. The repertoire holds roughly 150,000 distinct CDR3 sequences, with around 3.6% as singletons. Sequencing was done on a sample of memory T cells sorted from blood. These receptors originate from a man aged 18 to 35 in good health.

This clonotype appeared many times. V and J are TRBV29-1 and TRBJ2-1, with 7 bases aligning to TRBD2. CDR1 is SQVTM, CDR2 ANQGSEA, per germline. The CDR3 is 12 amino acids. Germline trimming cut 8 bases from V and 3 bases from J; bases unmatched to any gene: 4. CDR3 nucleotides: TGCAGCCTTGGGGGGGGCTACAATGAGCAGTTCTTC. Translating it yields CSLGGGYNEQFF.

This clonotype was detected ten times or more. The chain joins TRBV24-1 to TRBJ2-3; the D gene is possibly TRBD2 (6 bases). Germline lookup yields CDR1 KGHDR and CDR2 SFDVKD. The CDR3 consists of 16 residues. The V end lost 0 bases, the J end lost 4 bases, and 13 bases lay between the germline ends. The CDR3 region is CATSDLWREGADTQYF. The DNA of the CDR3 is TGTGCCACCAGTGATTTGTGGCGGGAAGGAGCAGATACGCAGTATTTT.

This clonotype was seen more than once but under ten times. In nucleotides, the CDR3 is TGTGCCACCCAGACAGGGGATGGCAATCAGCCCCAGCATTTT. Protein product: CATQTGDGNQPQHF. The chain carries TRBV19 and TRBJ1-5; TRBD1 matches at 8 bases. The V segment lost 10 bases and the J segment 2 bases; nucleotides outside the gene matches: 7. CDR3 length: 14 amino acids. Germline CDR1 LNHDA, CDR2 SQIVND (reference sequence).

This clonotype was observed many times. The genes are TRBV20-1 and TRBJ2-2; D is perhaps TRBD1 (5 bases). The CDR3 spans 15 residues. Germline CDR1 DFQATT, CDR2 SNEGSKA (reference sequence). V lost 0 bases, J lost 7 bases, and 15 bases lay in between. CDR3: CSARDLVQGSGELFF. In DNA form, the CDR3 reads TGCAGTGCTAGAGATCTCGTGCAGGGTAGCGGGGAGCTGTTTTTT.

This clonotype came up many times. The chain links TRBV20-1 to TRBJ2-5, with TRBD1 matching over 8 bases. V lost 5 bases, J lost 6 bases, and 5 bases stayed unmatched. Germline V lookup: CDR1 DFQATT, CDR2 SNEGSKA (reference sequence). The CDR3 length is 12 residues. CDR3 DNA: TGCAGTGCTGAGGACAGGGTTAAGACCCAGTACTTC. Translating it yields CSAEDRVKTQYF.

This clonotype showed up many times. V gene TRBV12-3 or TRBV12-4 combines with J gene TRBJ2-1; D is ambiguous. V was trimmed by 2 bases and J by 5 bases, leaving 16 bases between them. The CDR3 contains 16 residues. In DNA, the CDR3 is TGTGCCAGCAGTTTAAGGGTTTCCCTAGAGGACAATGAGCAGTTCTTC. It encodes CASSLRVSLEDNEQFF.

The CDR3 sequence: CASSVLSDYSNQPQHF. The CDR3 DNA follows: TGTGCCAGCAGTGTTCTTTCAGATTATAGCAATCAGCCCCAGCATTTT. The chain couples TRBV2 to TRBJ1-5, with unresolved D. V lost 4 bases and J lost 0, with 13 bases in between. Germline V CDR1 and CDR2: SNHLY, FYNNEI. This CDR3 has 16 amino acids.

This clonotype was seen many times. The V gene is TRBV5-1, the J gene TRBJ2-6, with TRBD2 matching 7 bases. From germline, CDR1 is SGHRS and CDR2 YFSETQ. V was clipped by 3 bases and J by 0 bases; unmatched bases: 6. CDR3 length: 17 amino acids. CDR3 in amino acids: CASSYVAGNSGANVLTF. Here the CDR3 DNA reads TGCGCCAGCAGCTACGTAGCGGGTAACTCTGGGGCCAACGTCCTGACTTTC.

This clonotype showed up many times. CDR3: CASSLQGAGADTQYF. In nucleotides, the CDR3 is TGTGCCAGCAGCTTGCAGGGGGCTGGAGCAGATACGCAGTATTTT. The V and J genes are TRBV7-9 and TRBJ2-3, with 8 bases matching TRBD1. CDR1 and CDR2 (germline): SEHNR, FQNEAQ (reference sequence). V lost 3 bases, J lost 4 bases, and 6 bases stayed unmatched. The CDR3 totals 15 residues.

This clonotype was recorded many times. V gene TRBV12-3 or TRBV12-4 combines with J gene TRBJ1-1; no clear D. V lost 6 bases, J lost 0 bases, and 5 bases lay in between. CDR3 length equals 12 residues. CDR3 amino acids: CASRPVNTEAFF. Here the CDR3 DNA reads TGTGCCAGCAGACCGGTGAACACTGAAGCTTTCTTT.

This clonotype came up once. The chain joins TRBV5-1 to TRBJ2-7; no reliable D call. The length of the CDR3 is 15 residues. Per germline, CDR1 SGHRS and CDR2 YFSETQ. V shed 6 bases and J shed 0 bases, with 16 bases lying between them. CDR3 loop: CASTLNSLSSYEQYF. In DNA form, the CDR3 reads TGCGCCAGCACCTTAAACAGCTTAAGCTCCTACGAGCAGTACTTC.